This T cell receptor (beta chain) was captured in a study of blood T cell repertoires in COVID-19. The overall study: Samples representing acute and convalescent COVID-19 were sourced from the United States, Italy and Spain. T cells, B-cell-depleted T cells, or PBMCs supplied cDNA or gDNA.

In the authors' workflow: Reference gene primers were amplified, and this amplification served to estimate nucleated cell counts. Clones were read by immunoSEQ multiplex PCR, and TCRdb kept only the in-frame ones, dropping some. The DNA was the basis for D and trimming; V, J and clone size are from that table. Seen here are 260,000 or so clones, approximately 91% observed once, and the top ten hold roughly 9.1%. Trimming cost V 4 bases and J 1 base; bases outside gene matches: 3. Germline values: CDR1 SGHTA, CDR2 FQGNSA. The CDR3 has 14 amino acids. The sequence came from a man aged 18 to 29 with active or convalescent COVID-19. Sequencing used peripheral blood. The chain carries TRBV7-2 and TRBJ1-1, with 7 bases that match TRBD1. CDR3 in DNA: TGTGCCAGCAGCTCACAGGGGAGGAACACTGAAGCTTTCTTT. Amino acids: CASSSQGRNTEAFF.